This TCR beta chain was captured in a study of CD8+CD57+ T cells in acquired aplastic anemia. On the study more broadly: Sorting CD4+ and CD8+ cells gave DNA averaging roughly 3.2 ug.

TCR beta VDJ and CDR3 were profiled, and genomic DNA was the template. TCRdb processed the reads anew with MiXCR; each CDR3 protein has one entry. The sample consists of 450,000 to 600,000 distinct CDR3 sequences, around 30% of them appearing once. It was patients with CD8+CD57+ cell expansion by flow cytometry who were chosen for sequencing. The patients, all of them, had severe acquired aplastic anemia. At least ten counts were recorded for this clonotype. The receptor's source is a human donor with aplastic anemia. Sequencing input: sorted CD4+, CD8+, or CD8+CD57+ T cells (not recorded which) from PBMCs.

The CDR3 sequence is CASSEGQGYNEQFF. The CDR3 coding sequence is TGTGCCAGCAGTGAAGGACAGGGGTACAATGAGCAGTTCTTC. The chain links TRBV2 to TRBJ2-1, with 8 positions matching TRBD1. Germline V gene data show CDR1 as SNHLY and CDR2 as FYNNEI. This CDR3 comprises 14 residues. Losses at the gene ends were 1 base for V and 4 bases for J; bases not matched to a gene: 0.